This TCR beta chain was observed in a study of control samples from healthy donors and cancer patients. The assay was immunoSEQ multiplex PCR, and TCRdb's table has in-frame clones only and misses some. Of about 180,000 clones listed, approximately 90% are singletons. The sample taken for sequencing was blood. The TCR originated in a man aged 30 to 45 in good health.

CDR3 loop: CASSLAASGNTGELFF. The CDR3 nucleotides are TGCGCCAGCAGCTTGGCGGCTAGCGGGAACACCGGGGAGCTGTTTTTT. The chain combines TRBV5-1 with TRBJ2-2; 7 bases match TRBD2. V shed 0 bases and J 1 base; nucleotides not matched to a gene: 3. The CDR3 is 16 residues long. CDR1 is SGHRS and CDR2 is YFSETQ in the germline V gene.